These T cell receptor beta chains were read from a single sample in a study of metastatic and nonmetastatic thyroid tumors. MiXCR was used by TCRdb to re-call the PCR reads. The data contain roughly 12,000 clones, over 30% of them singletons. Sequences were obtained from tumor tissue. These receptors were obtained from a female donor with papillary thyroid cancer or a benign thyroid nodule (not recorded which). Some clones in this sample may be carry-over from other donors' samples. The CDR3 runs from the conserved cysteine through the conserved F or W. Fields, in order: V gene, J gene, clone size, D gene, CDR3 DNA, CDR3 protein. A D gene is named only where the DNA matches it firmly. Clone size appears in some rows only: once, few, many, or a class for an expanded clone.

v_gene: TRBV30; j_gene: TRBJ2-7; abundance: .; d_gene: .; CDR3nt: TGTGCCTGGAGGGGGGACTGGGGGAACTCCTACGAGCAGTACTTC; CDR3aa: CAWRGDWGNSYEQYF
v_gene: TRBV30; j_gene: TRBJ2-6; abundance: .; d_gene: .; CDR3nt: TGTGCCTGGAGTCTCACAGGGACCTCTGGGGCCAACGTCCTGACTTTC; CDR3aa: CAWSLTGTSGANVLTF
v_gene: TRBV7-2; j_gene: TRBJ2-7; abundance: .; d_gene: .; CDR3nt: TGTGCCAGCAGCTTAGGGCTTTCCTACGAGCAGTACTTC; CDR3aa: CASSLGLSYEQYF
v_gene: TRBV10-3; j_gene: TRBJ1-1; abundance: .; d_gene: TRBD1; CDR3nt: TGTGCCATCAGAGACAGGGGTGAGGGCACTGAAGCTTTCTTT; CDR3aa: CAIRDRGEGTEAFF
v_gene: TRBV20-1; j_gene: TRBJ1-2; abundance: .; d_gene: TRBD1; CDR3nt: TGCAGCGTATCACCGAGGACAGGCAACTATGGCTACACCTTC; CDR3aa: CSVSPRTGNYGYTF
v_gene: TRBV11-2; j_gene: TRBJ2-2; abundance: .; d_gene: .; CDR3nt: TGTGCCAGCAGCTTACGACGGGGTCAGAACACCGGGGAGCTGTTTTTT; CDR3aa: CASSLRRGQNTGELFF
v_gene: TRBV20-1; j_gene: TRBJ2-7; abundance: .; d_gene: TRBD1; CDR3nt: TGCAGTGCTACCGGGACAGGGCAGTACGAGCAGTACTTC; CDR3aa: CSATGTGQYEQYF
v_gene: TRBV10-3; j_gene: TRBJ2-7; abundance: medium-sized; d_gene: TRBD1; CDR3nt: TGTGCCATCACTTCCCCTGACAGGGGGTACGAGCAGTACTTC; CDR3aa: CAITSPDRGYEQYF
v_gene: TRBV6-1; j_gene: TRBJ2-3; abundance: few; d_gene: .; CDR3nt: TGTGCCAGCAGTGAAGTGAGACACCCCACAGATACGCAGTATTTT; CDR3aa: CASSEVRHPTDTQYF
v_gene: TRBV11-2; j_gene: TRBJ2-2; abundance: .; d_gene: TRBD1; CDR3nt: TGTGCCAGCACCTTGGGAGACAGGGGGCGCGGCACCGGGGAGCTGTTTTTT; CDR3aa: CASTLGDRGRGTGELFF
v_gene: TRBV19; j_gene: TRBJ1-6; abundance: .; d_gene: .; CDR3nt: TGTGCCAGTAGTCGCCGGGACAACAATTCACCCCTCCACTTT; CDR3aa: CASSRRDNNSPLHF
v_gene: TRBV25-1; j_gene: TRBJ2-7; abundance: few; d_gene: .; CDR3nt: TGTGCTACCGAGGCAGTTTTCGAGCAGTACTTC; CDR3aa: CATEAVFEQYF
v_gene: TRBV6-1; j_gene: TRBJ2-1; abundance: few; d_gene: TRBD2; CDR3nt: TGTGCCAGCAGCGAAACACAGACTAGCGGGAGGATCTTC; CDR3aa: CASSETQTSGRIF
v_gene: TRBV6-1; j_gene: TRBJ2-1; abundance: large; d_gene: TRBD2; CDR3nt: TGTGCCAGCAGCCGTAGCGGGGGATCCTACAATGAGCAGTTCTTC; CDR3aa: CASSRSGGSYNEQFF
v_gene: TRBV12-3/TRBV12-4; j_gene: TRBJ2-7; abundance: few; d_gene: TRBD1; CDR3nt: TGTGCCAGCAGTCCTGGACAGGGGGCCTCCTACGAGCAGTACTTC; CDR3aa: CASSPGQGASYEQYF
v_gene: TRBV27; j_gene: TRBJ2-1; abundance: .; d_gene: TRBD1; CDR3nt: TGTGCCAGCAGGGACCCTACGGACAGGAACTATGAGCAGTTCTTC; CDR3aa: CASRDPTDRNYEQFF
v_gene: TRBV20-1; j_gene: TRBJ1-6; abundance: .; d_gene: .; CDR3nt: TGCAGTGCTATTTTCGGGACGGAAAATTCACCCCTCCACTTT; CDR3aa: CSAIFGTENSPLHF
v_gene: TRBV28; j_gene: TRBJ1-5; abundance: .; d_gene: .; CDR3nt: TGTGCCAGCAGTTTTGGAGGCTACAATCAGCCCCAGCATTTT; CDR3aa: CASSFGGYNQPQHF
v_gene: TRBV30; j_gene: TRBJ1-4; abundance: .; d_gene: TRBD1; CDR3nt: TGTGCCTGGGCCCGGCAGGGGGCAGAAGAAAAACTGTTTTTT; CDR3aa: CAWARQGAEEKLFF
v_gene: TRBV5-6; j_gene: TRBJ2-7; abundance: medium-sized; d_gene: .; CDR3nt: TGTGCCAGCCACCTTAAAGGGTCCTACGAGCAGTACTTC; CDR3aa: CASHLKGSYEQYF
v_gene: TRBV6-1; j_gene: TRBJ1-2; abundance: .; d_gene: .; CDR3nt: TGTGCCACCGAGGGCTACACCTTC; CDR3aa: CATEGYTF
v_gene: TRBV15; j_gene: TRBJ2-1; abundance: .; d_gene: .; CDR3nt: TGTGCCACCAGCAGAGAGGTCCAAAATGAGCAGTTCTTC; CDR3aa: CATSREVQNEQFF
v_gene: TRBV12-3/TRBV12-4; j_gene: TRBJ2-7; abundance: .; d_gene: TRBD1; CDR3nt: TGTGCCAGCAGTCGACAGGGGGCATATGGAGAGCAGTACTTC; CDR3aa: CASSRQGAYGEQYF
v_gene: TRBV19; j_gene: TRBJ1-1; abundance: few; d_gene: TRBD1; CDR3nt: TGTGCCAGTAGTGTCAGCCTGACAGGGCCTGAAGCTTTCTTT; CDR3aa: CASSVSLTGPEAFF
v_gene: TRBV20-1; j_gene: TRBJ2-1; abundance: .; d_gene: TRBD2; CDR3nt: TGCAGTGCGACCCCGGGACTAGATGGAGGAGAGCAGTTCTTC; CDR3aa: CSATPGLDGGEQFF
v_gene: TRBV27; j_gene: TRBJ2-3; abundance: large; d_gene: .; CDR3nt: TGTGCCGTCAAGTCCCCCTCCAAAGGGAATACGCAGTATTTT; CDR3aa: CAVKSPSKGNTQYF
v_gene: TRBV19; j_gene: TRBJ2-1; abundance: .; d_gene: TRBD2; CDR3nt: TGTGCCAGTAGTGGGCTAGCGGGAGCAGTCGGCGATGAGCAGTTCTTC; CDR3aa: CASSGLAGAVGDEQFF
v_gene: TRBV5-1; j_gene: TRBJ2-2; abundance: .; d_gene: TRBD2; CDR3nt: TGCGCCAGCAGCAAAATGTGGACTAGCGAGGGCACCGGGGAGCTGTTTTTT; CDR3aa: CASSKMWTSEGTGELFF